Below are 23 T cell receptor beta chains sequenced from a single sample in a study of T cell responses to AZD1222 COVID-19 vaccine. The method was immunoSEQ multiplex PCR; TCRdb's version includes in-frame clones alone and lacks a portion of them. The sample lists approximately 120,000 clones; about 90% were seen once. Specimen: peripheral blood, collected on day 0 of MenACWY control vaccination. Receptor source: an adult in good health.

V is TRBV10-2 and J is TRBJ2-7; either TRBD1 or TRBD2 may supply D (6 bases each). The CDR3 is made up of 11 amino acids. Trimming cost V 9 bases and J 7 bases, with 13 bases left between them. The germline gives CDR1 WSHSY, CDR2 SAAADI. CDR3 residues: CASRKGGEQYV. CDR3 DNA sequence: TGCGCCAGTAGGAAAGGGGGGGAGCAGTACGTC.

Here the CDR3 DNA reads TGTGCCAGCAGCTTATCGCGTAATAGGGACAGGGGTTATGAAAAACTGTTTTTT. Translating gives CASSLSRNRDRGYEKLFF. The chain uses TRBV7-9 and TRBJ1-4, with 10 nucleotides matching TRBD1. The CDR3 loop spans 18 amino acids. Germline values: CDR1 SEHNR, CDR2 FQNEAQ (reference sequence). With V trimmed by 2 bases and J by 6 bases, 12 bases remained unmatched.

The V call is TRBV2, the J call TRBJ2-7; the D gene is possibly TRBD1 (6 bases). V lost 6 bases and J 4 bases, leaving 16 bases between the germline ends. The CDR3 extends over 14 amino acids. Germline loops: CDR1 SNHLY, CDR2 FYNNEI. CDR3 sequence reads: CASSFQGPKYEQYF. As DNA, the CDR3 is TGTGCCAGCAGCTTCCAGGGGCCCAAATACGAGCAGTACTTC.

This clone showed up just once. This sequence joins TRBV24-1 and TRBJ1-2; D is perhaps TRBD1 (6 bases). The length of the CDR3 is 14 residues. The germline V gene has CDR1 KGHDR and CDR2 SFDVKD. V was trimmed by 5 bases and J by 5 bases, leaving 14 bases between them. In DNA form, the CDR3 reads TGTGCCACCAGTGGGACAGCACAGGGTTATGGCTACACCTTC. As protein: CATSGTAQGYGYTF.

The chain uses TRBV21-1 and TRBJ1-1; TRBD1 is taken as the D call from the table, unchecked against the DNA. TRBV21-1 is a pseudogene. The CDR3 sequence is 15 residues long. The CDR3 nucleotides are TGTGCCAGCAGCATCAGGGGGCGCCCGGACACTGAAGCTTTCTTT. It is translated as CASSIRGRPDTEAFF.

The chain recombines TRBV14 with TRBJ2-4; 7 bases agree with TRBD1. The CDR3 runs 16 residues. Germline CDR1 is SGHDN and CDR2 is FVKESK. After removal of 2 bases from V and 0 bases from J, the junction contained 4 bases not matched to a gene. The CDR3 DNA sequence: TGTGCCAGCAGCCAAAACAGGGGTTTAGCCAAAAACATTCAGTACTTC. Its protein product is CASSQNRGLAKNIQYF.

The V gene is TRBV6-4, the J gene TRBJ2-3, with 7 bases that match TRBD2. The germline gives CDR1 MRHNA, CDR2 SNTAGT. The CDR3 loop spans 15 amino acids. With V trimmed by 3 bases and J by 4 bases, 7 bases remained unmatched. CDR3: CASSEGGGGADTQYF. The CDR3 DNA reads TGTGCCAGCAGTGAAGGCGGGGGTGGCGCAGATACGCAGTATTTT.

This chain joins TRBV2 and TRBJ2-5, with 7 bases matching TRBD2. The CDR3 spans 15 residues. V dropped 4 bases and J dropped 6; count of bases not matched to a gene: 11. CDR1 is SNHLY and CDR2 is FYNNEI in the germline V gene. This CDR3 is CASSGGLGQQQTQYF. The CDR3 nucleotides are TGTGCCAGCAGTGGAGGACTAGGCCAACAGCAGACCCAGTACTTC.

This chain uses TRBV6-5 with TRBJ1-1; no clear D gene. The germline V gene has CDR1 MNHEY and CDR2 SVGAGI. The CDR3 extends over 15 amino acids. With 5 bases removed from V and 1 base from J, the gap between germline ends came to 14 bases. CDR3 DNA sequence: TGTGCCAGCAGTCCCCTTGGAGGCTCGAACACTGAAGCTTTCTTT. Translation: CASSPLGGSNTEAFF.

The chain links TRBV7-2 to TRBJ2-1; perhaps TRBD2 as D (5 bases). Trimming left V 1 base short and J 8 bases short, with 18 bases between. CDR1 is SGHTA and CDR2 is FQGNSA in the germline V gene. This CDR3 comprises 16 residues. The DNA for the CDR3 is TGTGCCAGCAGCTTAGGAGGGCGCCGCGAGTTGGATGAGCAGTTCTTC. Translating it yields CASSLGGRRELDEQFF.

This rearrangement joins TRBV14 to TRBJ1-1; D not certain. V was pared by 4 bases and J by 1 base, with 7 bases between. Per the germline V gene, CDR1 is SGHDN and CDR2 is FVKESK. The length of the CDR3 is 13 residues. This chain's CDR3 is CASSRYRNTEAFF. The CDR3 nucleotides read TGTGCCAGCAGCCGGTACAGGAACACTGAAGCTTTCTTT.

The genes are TRBV23-1 and TRBJ2-3; D might be TRBD1 (6 bases). TRBV23-1 has ORF status, its function being uncertain. V lost 9 bases and J lost 2, with 12 bases in between. The CDR3 totals 13 residues. This CDR3 reads CARGRGPTDTQYF. The CDR3 coding sequence is TGCGCCAGGGGCAGGGGCCCCACAGATACGCAGTATTTT.

This clone has just a few counts. The J gene is TRBJ2-1, the V gene TRBV6-1; D possibly corresponds to TRBD1 (6 bases). Deletions cut 2 bases from V and 0 bases from J, with 17 bases between. Germline V gene sequence: CDR1 MNHNS, CDR2 SASEGT. This CDR3 region has 18 residues. The CDR3 is CASSEFQWGLSSYNEQFF. The CDR3 coding sequence is TGTGCCAGCAGTGAATTTCAGTGGGGGCTTAGCTCCTACAATGAGCAGTTCTTC.

This rearrangement joins TRBV5-4 to TRBJ2-5; no definite D call. Germline CDR1 and CDR2: SGHNT and YYREEE (reference sequence). The CDR3 has 13 residues. V gave up 0 bases and J gave up 4 bases, with 7 bases separating them. CDR3 DNA sequence: TGTGCCAGCAGCTTGGTGGTAGGAGAGACCCAGTACTTC. This gives the protein CASSLVVGETQYF.

This clone was detected a few times. The V and J genes are TRBV14 and TRBJ2-1, with unresolved D. From germline, CDR1 is SGHDN and CDR2 FVKESK. V lost 0 bases and J 6 bases, leaving 21 bases between the germline ends. This CDR3 is 18 amino acids long. The CDR3, as DNA: TGTGCCAGCAGCCAAGAGGGGTATTTGGGCTATAGGAGCAATGAGCAGTTCTTC. Protein sequence: CASSQEGYLGYRSNEQFF.

The chain combines TRBV6-2 or TRBV6-3 with TRBJ2-7; TRBD1 agrees at 8 bases. Germline V gives CDR1 MNHEY, CDR2 SVGEGT. V shed 4 bases and J 2 bases; nucleotides not matched to a gene: 7. The CDR3 consists of 15 residues. CDR3 in amino acids: CASSSPRQGTYEQYV. DNA for the CDR3: TGTGCCAGCAGTTCGCCCCGACAGGGGACCTACGAGCAGTACGTC.

The chain uses TRBV14 and TRBJ2-5; the match to TRBD1 covers 7 bases. The ends lost 3 bases at V and 0 bases at J; junction bases unmatched: 4. The CDR3 totals 15 residues. From germline, CDR1 is SGHDN and CDR2 FVKESK. Here the CDR3 reads CASSQMTGNQETQYF. In nucleotides, the CDR3 is TGTGCCAGCAGCCAGATGACAGGGAACCAAGAGACCCAGTACTTC.

J is TRBJ2-1 and V is TRBV18; D is undetermined. The CDR3 runs to 11 residues. CDR1 is KGHSH and CDR2 is LQKENI in the germline V gene. V was trimmed by 5 bases and J by 12 bases, leaving 11 bases between them. The chain's CDR3 is CASSTEIGQFF. The CDR3 nucleotides are TGTGCCAGCTCAACGGAGATAGGGCAGTTCTTC.

This clone was seen once. The J gene is TRBJ1-5, the V gene TRBV28, with 9 positions matching TRBD1. J gave up 6 bases and V 0 bases, and 9 bases lay outside the gene matches. Germline CDR1 is MDHEN and CDR2 is SYDVKM. The CDR3 loop spans 17 amino acids. As DNA, the CDR3 is TGTGCCAGCAGTTTATGGGATACAGGGGGCGCGGTTCAGCCCCAGCATTTT. Translated: CASSLWDTGGAVQPQHF.

The chain couples TRBV11-2 to TRBJ2-5; D not resolved. The CDR3 has 11 residues. CDR1 is SGHAT, CDR2 FQNNGV, per germline. Trimming removed 5 bases from V and 2 bases from J, with 3 bases in between. In DNA, the CDR3 is TGTGCCAGCAGCCATCAAGAGACCCAGTACTTC. As protein: CASSHQETQYF.

A few counts support this clone. This rearrangement joins TRBV2 to TRBJ2-1; 8 nucleotides align to TRBD2. With V trimmed by 5 bases and J by 4 bases, 7 bases remained unmatched. The length of the CDR3 is 15 residues. Per the germline V gene, CDR1 is SNHLY and CDR2 is FYNNEI. The CDR3 is CASSSGLVGYNEQFF. CDR3 in DNA: TGTGCCAGCAGTTCGGGACTAGTCGGGTACAATGAGCAGTTCTTC.

This clone has just one count. This chain links TRBV28 with TRBJ2-5, with TRBD1 identical over 8 bases. This CDR3 has 14 amino acids. Germline V gene sequence: CDR1 MDHEN, CDR2 SYDVKM. The junction had 3 bases not matched to a gene; V was cut back by 5 bases and J by 1 base. As DNA, the CDR3 is TGTGCCAGCAGTCAGACAGGGGTCCAAGAGACCCAGTACTTC. This codes for CASSQTGVQETQYF.

This rearrangement joins TRBV18 to TRBJ1-1; the D gene is possibly TRBD1 (5 bases). CDR3 size: 13 residues. CDR1 is KGHSH and CDR2 is LQKENI in the germline V gene. Deletions cut 5 bases from V and 2 bases from J, with 9 bases between. The CDR3 DNA reads TGTGCCAGCTCAGACGGGGGAAACACTGAAGCTTTCTTT. Translating it yields CASSDGGNTEAFF.